These 17 T cell receptor beta chains share one sample of origin, sequenced in a study of control samples from healthy donors and cancer patients. TCRdb's table, derived via immunoSEQ multiplex PCR, lists solely in-frame clones and lacks some. The table includes some 100,000 clones, roughly 84% detected once. Sequences were obtained from blood. These receptors originate from a woman between 50 and 59 years old in good health.

This clone was observed a single time. The chain is built from TRBV11-2 and TRBJ2-7; 7 nucleotides match TRBD2. The length of the CDR3 is 15 residues. The germline V gene has CDR1 SGHAT and CDR2 FQNNGV. After removal of 1 base from V and 1 base from J, the junction contained 4 bases not matched to a gene. The CDR3 loop is CASSLASGPSYEQYF. DNA of the CDR3: TGTGCCAGCAGCTTAGCTAGCGGACCTTCCTACGAGCAGTACTTC. Full variable domain (missing parts from reference TRBV11-2 and TRBJ2-7): EAGVAQSPRYKIIEKRQSVAFWCNPISGHATLYWYQQILGQGPKLLIQFQNNGVVDDSQLPKDRFSAERLKGVDSTLKIQPAKLEDSAVYLCASSLASGPSYEQYFGPGTRLTVT.

The rearrangement links TRBV5-1 to TRBJ2-7; D perhaps matches TRBD2 (6 bases). Deletions cut 4 bases from V and 3 bases from J, with 14 bases between. CDR1 and CDR2 from the germline V gene are SGHRS and YFSETQ. This CDR3 region has 14 residues. The CDR3 reads CASSLQATSYEQYF. CDR3 nucleotide sequence: TGCGCCAGCAGCCTACAGGCGACTAGCTACGAGCAGTACTTC. The full variable domain, rest sourced from reference TRBV5-1 and TRBJ2-7, is KAGVTQTPRYLIKTRGQQVTLSCSPISGHRSVSWYQQTPGQGLQFLFEYFSETQRNKGNFPGRFSGRQFSNSRSEMNVSTLELGDSALYLCASSLQATSYEQYFGPGTRLTVT.

V gene TRBV29-1 combines with J gene TRBJ1-2; D uncertain. The V and J ends lost 3 bases and 6 bases respectively, with 14 bases between them. Germline V gives CDR1 SQVTM, CDR2 ANQGSEA. CDR3 length: 13 amino acids. CDR3 protein: CSVDLLIPNGYTF. CDR3 sequence (DNA): TGCAGCGTTGATCTACTTATCCCCAATGGCTACACCTTC.

The J gene is TRBJ1-5, the V gene TRBV7-9; D may be TRBD1 (5 bases). V was pared by 0 bases and J by 2 bases, with 11 bases between. The CDR3 is made up of 16 amino acids. Germline V CDR1 and CDR2: SEHNR, FQNEAQ (reference sequence). DNA for the CDR3: TGTGCCAGCAGCTTAGCGTATACAGGCGGCAATCAGCCCCAGCATTTT. Residues: CASSLAYTGGNQPQHF.

CDR3 nucleotide sequence: TGTGCCGGTAAACAGGGGACCGGCAGAAAAGCTTTCTTT. Encoded protein: CAGKQGTGRKAFF. V gene TRBV12-3 or TRBV12-4 combines with J gene TRBJ1-1, with 7 bases that match TRBD1. V trimming: 11 bases; J trimming: 9 bases; junction bases outside the gene matches: 15. CDR3 length: 13 residues.

The genes are TRBV4-3 and TRBJ1-1, with a weak D call TRBD1 (5 bases). V lost 1 base and J 2 bases, leaving 23 bases between the germline ends. The CDR3 extends over 19 amino acids. Germline V gives CDR1 LGHNA, CDR2 YSLEER. The CDR3 loop reads CASSQGAPDIALPNTEAFF. As DNA, the CDR3 is TGCGCCAGCAGCCAAGGAGCCCCGGACATAGCCCTCCCCAACACTGAAGCTTTCTTT.

V usage is TRBV7-2 and J usage is TRBJ2-5; D gene ambiguous. V dropped 2 bases and J dropped 5 bases, with 15 bases sitting between them. Looked up from germline, CDR1 is SGHTA and CDR2 is FQGNSA. The CDR3 sequence is 15 residues long. The DNA of the CDR3 is TGTGCCAGCAGCTTACGTCTCCAGTCTTCCGAGACCCAGTACTTC. It is translated as CASSLRLQSSETQYF.

The chain couples TRBV6-5 to TRBJ2-3; 8 bases are a match to TRBD1. Germline V CDR1 and CDR2: MNHEY, SVGAGI. With V trimmed by 2 bases and J by 0 bases, 4 bases remained unmatched. This CDR3 is built from 16 residues. This CDR3 is CASSYTGQASTDTQYF. CDR3 sequence (DNA): TGTGCCAGCAGTTACACGGGACAGGCGAGCACAGATACGCAGTATTTT.

The chain has TRBV7-2 and TRBJ2-3; D is ambiguous. This CDR3 has 16 residues. The V and J ends lost 5 bases and 4 bases respectively, with 19 bases between them. Germline V gene sequence: CDR1 SGHTA, CDR2 FQGNSA. This CDR3 reads CASSQPAVWAADTQYF. The CDR3 DNA reads TGTGCCAGCAGCCAACCCGCAGTCTGGGCGGCAGATACGCAGTATTTT.

This sequence joins TRBV12-3 or TRBV12-4 and TRBJ2-7, with 11 bases lining up with TRBD1. This CDR3 comprises 13 residues. J gave up 5 bases and V 10 bases, and 7 bases lay outside the gene matches. CDR3 bases: TGTGCCACGCGACCGGGACAGGGGGACGAGCAGTACTTC. This sequence encodes CATRPGQGDEQYF.

The sample holds one count of this clone. V and J are TRBV6-2 or TRBV6-3 and TRBJ2-3; no reliable D call. This CDR3 region has 11 residues. Germline V CDR1 and CDR2: MNHEY, SVGEGT. Trimming pared 3 bases from V and 6 bases from J, leaving 4 bases between. The CDR3 region is CASSYFDTQYF. In nucleotides, the CDR3 is TGTGCCAGCAGTTATTTTGATACGCAGTATTTT.

CDR3 region: CASSHSRVQPQHF. The CDR3 nucleotides are TGTGCCAGCAGCCACTCTAGGGTCCAGCCCCAGCATTTT. This chain uses TRBV3-1 (or the pseudogene TRBV3-2) with TRBJ1-5, with D unresolved. The V end lost 3 bases, the J end lost 7 bases, and 10 bases lay between the germline ends. The V gene's germline CDR1 is LGHDT and CDR2 YNNKEL (reference sequence). This CDR3 comprises 13 residues.

The rearrangement links TRBV7-9 to TRBJ1-1; D is unclear. The CDR3 is 13 residues long. Germline CDR1 is SEHNR and CDR2 is FQNEAQ (reference sequence). The germline V and J ends were trimmed by 5 bases and 0 bases, with 7 bases remaining between them. In nucleotides, the CDR3 is TGTGCCAGCAGCCGACCCTTGAACACTGAAGCTTTCTTT. It specifies CASSRPLNTEAFF.

This clone was seen at least ten times. The chain has TRBV30 and TRBJ1-1, with a tentative D call TRBD1 (5 bases). Trimming cost V 5 bases and J 7 bases, with 11 bases left between them. CDR1 is GTSNPN, CDR2 SVGIG, per germline (reference sequence). There are 11 residues in the CDR3. CDR3 amino acids: CAWGPGVEAFF. CDR3 coding DNA: TGTGCCTGGGGCCCGGGGGTTGAAGCTTTCTTT.

The V gene is TRBV7-2, the J gene TRBJ1-5; D remains unclear. The CDR3 runs to 11 residues. CDR1 and CDR2 from the germline V gene are SGHTA and FQGNSA. V gave up 5 bases and J gave up 5 bases, with 4 bases separating them. The CDR3 is CASSPYQPQHF. The CDR3, as DNA: TGTGCCAGCAGCCCCTATCAGCCCCAGCATTTT.

The chain combines TRBV7-2 with TRBJ2-7, with TRBD2 matching 10 bases. J was trimmed by 4 bases and V by 5 bases; bases with no gene match: 8. Germline CDR1 reads SGHTA; CDR2 reads FQGNSA. CDR3 length equals 15 residues. The CDR3 sequence is CASSLYRTSGYEQYV. As DNA, the CDR3 is TGTGCCAGCAGCCTCTACCGGACTAGCGGATACGAGCAGTACGTC.

This chain uses TRBV6-1 with TRBJ2-7, with 7 bases fitting TRBD1. The CDR3 totals 15 residues. With V trimmed by 1 base and J by 5 bases, 8 bases remained unmatched. Germline values: CDR1 MNHNS, CDR2 SASEGT. The CDR3 sequence: CASSEEPGTDHEQYF. In DNA form, the CDR3 reads TGTGCCAGCAGTGAAGAACCCGGGACAGACCACGAGCAGTACTTC.